The present entry profiles one T cell receptor (beta chain) with its context. The sample originates from a study of blood T cell repertoires in COVID-19. The overall study: COVID-19 samples collected from the United States, Italy and Spain covered acute and convalescent phases. T cells, B-cell-depleted T cells, or PBMCs provided the cDNA or gDNA that served as material.

V was clipped by 2 bases and J by 5 bases; unmatched bases: 7. There are 16 residues in the CDR3. Germline CDR1 MNHNY, CDR2 SVGAGI (reference sequence). In the original analysis: How many nucleated cells were present was estimated from reference gene primer amplification. This table comes from immunoSEQ multiplex PCR, and its TCRdb copy is limited to in-frame clones, with some not included. D and trimming were read from the DNA, whereas the V and J calls and clone size are those reported in that table. This sample yields about 32,000 clones, of which roughly 84% are seen a single time; about 14% belongs to the top ten.

The sample comprised peripheral blood. V is TRBV6-6 and J is TRBJ2-5; 11 bases agree with TRBD2. This receptor was taken from a man in his 60s with active COVID-19. DNA of the CDR3: TGTGCCAGCAGTTACCAGGGGCCTAGCGGGGGGGAGACCCAGTACTTC. It codes for CASSYQGPSGGETQYF.